This TCR beta chain is from a study of blood T cell repertoires in COVID-19. The CDR3 is made up of 15 amino acids. The V gene's germline CDR1 is SGHVS and CDR2 FNYEAQ. Trimming cost V 4 bases and J 0 bases; bases outside gene matches: 5. Data came from immunoSEQ multiplex PCR; TCRdb stores just in-frame clones and leaves some out. This table has fewer than 80,000 clones, 80% appearing once. This clone rates as medium-sized. Sequencing was done on a sample of peripheral blood. The source of this sequence is a human donor in a cohort sampled during active COVID-19. The genes are TRBV7-6 and TRBJ2-7, with 8 bases that match TRBD2. CDR3 bases: TGTGCCAGCAGCTCGGGAGGGACGTACTCCTACGAGCAGTACTTC. Translated: CASSSGGTYSYEQYF.